Below are 22 T cell receptor beta chains sequenced from a single sample in a study of Ad26.COV2.S vaccination and SARS-CoV-2 variants. TCRdb keeps only in-frame clones here, not all; method: immunoSEQ multiplex PCR. Of 320,000 or so clones in the sample, 90% were seen once. Treatment denoted: some 19 received Ad26.COV2.S at low or high dose, single or two shots; 5 received placebo; per-sample allocation not given. Collection of the samples took place on day 63 after the first injection of vaccine or placebo. The sequencing here drew on peripheral blood, taken in a trial of Ad26.COV2.S vaccine versus placebo. The origin of the receptors is a person between 18 and 65 years old who received the Ad26.COV2.S COVID-19 vaccine or a placebo.

This sequence joins TRBV7-9 and TRBJ1-2; 10 bases line up with TRBD1. Per the germline V gene, CDR1 is SEHNR and CDR2 is FQNEAQ (reference sequence). This CDR3 is built from 16 residues. J was trimmed by 4 bases and V by 1 base; bases with no gene match: 6. This CDR3 reads CASSLEGQGPLYGYTF. The CDR3 DNA reads TGTGCCAGCAGCTTAGAGGGACAGGGGCCTCTCTATGGCTACACCTTC. Combining the CDR3 with reference TRBV7-9 and TRBJ1-2 gives the whole variable domain DTGVSQNPRHKITKRGQNVTFRCDPISEHNRLYWYRQTLGQGPEFLTYFQNEAQLEKSRLLSDRFSAERPKGSFSTLEIQRTEQGDSAMYLCASSLEGQGPLYGYTFGSGTRLTVV.

This clone appeared once. This sequence joins TRBV18 and TRBJ1-1; D call uncertain. V was shortened by 1 base and J by 6 bases, with 9 bases between the two germline ends. The CDR3 totals 13 residues. Germline values: CDR1 KGHSH, CDR2 LQKENI. Here the CDR3 DNA reads TGTGCCAGCTCACCACGGTCAGAGGCTGAAGCTTTCTTT. Translated: CASSPRSEAEAFF.

The chain employs TRBV18 and TRBJ2-7, with D tentatively TRBD1 or TRBD2 (6 bases each). Germline V gives CDR1 KGHSH, CDR2 LQKENI. This CDR3 comprises 14 residues. The germline V and J ends were trimmed by 4 bases and 2 bases, with 12 bases remaining between them. CDR3 sequence: CASSLLGGAYEQYF. The CDR3 nucleotides read TGTGCCAGCTCACTTTTGGGGGGCGCCTACGAGCAGTACTTC.

This clone appeared a single time. The chain employs TRBV4-3 and TRBJ2-2; 12 positions match TRBD2. CDR3 length equals 17 residues. The V segment lost 0 bases and the J segment 7 bases; nucleotides outside the gene matches: 6. CDR1 and CDR2 (germline): LGHNA, YSLEER. CDR3 sequence: CASSQELAGGPGGELFF. As DNA, the CDR3 is TGCGCCAGCAGCCAAGAGCTAGCGGGAGGGCCCGGCGGGGAGCTGTTTTTT.

This chain connects TRBV6-5 to TRBJ2-7; TRBD1 might be the D (6 bases). This CDR3 contains 14 residues. V dropped 5 bases and J dropped 2 bases, with 13 bases sitting between them. Germline V CDR1 and CDR2: MNHEY, SVGAGI. The CDR3 region has the DNA TGTGCCAGCAGTCCAGGGGTCGCGCCCTACGAGCAGTACTTC. Its protein is CASSPGVAPYEQYF.

This clone came up once. V usage is TRBV2 and J usage is TRBJ2-2; no firm D call. This CDR3 has 14 amino acids. The germline V and J ends were trimmed by 7 bases and 0 bases, with 9 bases remaining between them. Per germline, CDR1 SNHLY and CDR2 FYNNEI. In DNA form, the CDR3 reads TGTGCCAGCACCTTGATCGCGAACACCGGGGAGCTGTTTTTT. Translated, it gives CASTLIANTGELFF.

V usage is TRBV18 and J usage is TRBJ2-5, with D possibly TRBD1 on 6 matching bases. The length of the CDR3 is 13 residues. Trimming pared 3 bases from V and 4 bases from J, leaving 9 bases between. Germline values: CDR1 KGHSH, CDR2 LQKENI. CDR3 sequence: CASSPGQTETQYF. CDR3 bases: TGTGCCAGCTCACCGGGACAAACAGAGACCCAGTACTTC.

CDR3: CASSDFLSGATGELFF. The CDR3 DNA reads as TGTGCCAGCAGTGACTTCCTTAGCGGGGCCACCGGGGAGCTGTTTTTT. The V and J genes are TRBV6-4 and TRBJ2-2; 8 bases agree with TRBD2. With V trimmed by 1 base and J by 4 bases, 5 bases remained unmatched. CDR3 length: 16 amino acids. Germline-derived CDR1 and CDR2 are MRHNA and SNTAGT.

This clone was recorded a few times. The rearrangement joins TRBV27 to TRBJ1-2; tentative D call: TRBD1 (5 bases). The V end lost 0 bases, the J end lost 4 bases, and 9 bases lay between the germline ends. From germline, CDR1 is MNHEY and CDR2 SMNVEV (reference sequence). The CDR3 sequence is 14 residues long. The CDR3 DNA is TGTGCCAGCAGTTTATCGGGCGGGACCTATGGCTACACCTTC. This encodes CASSLSGGTYGYTF.

This chain connects TRBV6-5 to TRBJ2-5; 9 positions match TRBD1. The CDR3 is 15 residues long. The germline V gene encodes CDR1 MNHEY and CDR2 SVGAGI. The J segment lost 4 bases and the V segment lost 6 bases, leaving 9 bases of the junction unmatched. Here the CDR3 DNA reads TGTGCCAGCAGCCCACAGGGGGCCCGGGGAGAGACCCAGTACTTC. Its translation is CASSPQGARGETQYF.

On this clone itself: This sample also contains other DNA sequences that code for the same CDR3. CDR3 nucleotides: TGCGCCAGCAGCCAAGAGGGGGAAAAACTGTTTTTT. Its protein is CASSQEGEKLFF. The rearrangement links TRBV4-1 to TRBJ1-4; D is unclear. Looked up from germline, CDR1 is MGHRA and CDR2 is YSYEKL. The CDR3 extends over 12 amino acids. V was clipped by 0 bases and J by 8 bases, with 4 bases between them.

The chain has TRBV5-6 and TRBJ2-7, with 11 bases aligning to TRBD2. CDR1 SGHDT and CDR2 YYEEEE come from the germline V gene. The junction had 10 bases not matched to a gene; V was cut back by 4 bases and J by 4 bases. The CDR3 loop spans 16 amino acids. CDR3: CASSTAGTSGLYEQYV. CDR3 DNA: TGTGCCAGCAGCACAGCCGGGACTAGCGGCCTATACGAGCAGTACGTC.

The rearrangement joins TRBV27 to TRBJ1-2; D not certain. This CDR3 has 16 amino acids. Looked up from germline, CDR1 is MNHEY and CDR2 is SMNVEV (reference sequence). V lost 2 bases and J lost 0, with 13 bases in between. The CDR3 nucleotides are TGTGCCAGCAGTTTAGTAGGGTCCGTAGCTAACTATGGCTACACCTTC. This encodes CASSLVGSVANYGYTF.

The chain has TRBV18 and TRBJ2-7; 7 bases fit TRBD1. The junction had 9 bases not matched to a gene; V was cut back by 6 bases and J by 4 bases. This CDR3 has 14 amino acids. Germline V gene sequence: CDR1 KGHSH, CDR2 LQKENI. The CDR3 DNA follows: TGTGCCAGCTCGGCTGGGACAGAATCATACGAGCAGTACTTC. Protein: CASSAGTESYEQYF.

The V gene is TRBV7-2, the J gene TRBJ2-3, with TRBD2 identical over 7 bases. This CDR3 has 14 amino acids. The germline CDR1 and CDR2 sequences are SGHTA and FQGNSA. The trim removed 5 bases at V and 5 bases at J, leaving 7 bases unmatched. CDR3 bases: TGTGCCAGCAGCCCCTACGCGGGGGAAGATACGCAGTATTTT. Amino acids: CASSPYAGEDTQYF.

The genes are TRBV4-2 and TRBJ1-3, with 10 bases matching TRBD1. The germline CDR1 and CDR2 sequences are LGHNA and YNFKEQ. The CDR3 totals 19 residues. Losses at the gene ends were 5 bases for V and 4 bases for J; bases not matched to a gene: 17. The CDR3 DNA follows: TGTGCCAGCAGCAGAAGTAGCGGGACAGGGGATGTGTGGGGAAACACCATATATTTT. This encodes CASSRSSGTGDVWGNTIYF.

V usage is TRBV30 and J usage is TRBJ2-5, with D perhaps TRBD2 (6 bases). The germline V and J ends were trimmed by 2 bases and 2 bases, with 9 bases remaining between them. Germline V gene lookup returns CDR1 GTSNPN and CDR2 SVGIG (reference sequence). The CDR3 is 13 amino acids. CDR3 amino acids: CAWSSGLQETQYF. In DNA form, the CDR3 reads TGTGCCTGGAGTAGCGGACTACAAGAGACCCAGTACTTC.

The chain links TRBV5-1 to TRBJ2-2; the match to TRBD2 covers 13 bases. J was trimmed by 7 bases and V by 0 bases; bases with no gene match: 6. Germline V lookup: CDR1 SGHRS, CDR2 YFSETQ. The CDR3 is made up of 17 amino acids. DNA for the CDR3: TGCGCCAGCAGCTTGGCCGGGACTAGCGGGATCGTCGGGGAGCTGTTTTTT. This translates into CASSLAGTSGIVGELFF.

This clone was observed once. This rearrangement joins TRBV7-3 to TRBJ2-1; either TRBD1 or TRBD2 may fit D (5 bases each). The CDR3 runs to 15 residues. V was cut by 5 bases and J by 0 bases, with 11 bases left in between. The germline gives CDR1 SGHTA, CDR2 FQGTGA. CDR3 loop: CASSRDRGSYNEQFF. The CDR3 DNA is TGTGCCAGCAGCCGGGACCGTGGCTCCTACAATGAGCAGTTCTTC. Supplemented by reference TRBV7-3 and TRBJ2-1, the full variable domain reads GAGVSQTPSNKVTEKGKYVELRCDPISGHTALYWYRQSLGQGPEFLIYFQGTGAADDSGLPNDRFFAVRPEGSVSTLKIQRTERGDSAVYLCASSRDRGSYNEQFFGPGTRLTVL.

The count of this clone is one. This chain connects TRBV18 to TRBJ2-5, with D perhaps TRBD1 (7 bases). CDR3 length: 16 residues. V lost 4 bases, J lost 1 base, and 16 bases lay in between. CDR1 is KGHSH and CDR2 is LQKENI in the germline V gene. The CDR3 DNA follows: TGTGCCAGCTCACAGAACGATCAGGGGGGCCAAGAGACCCAGTACTTC. It codes for CASSQNDQGGQETQYF.

This clone showed up just a few times. V is TRBV10-2 and J is TRBJ2-2, with 8 bases identical to TRBD2. The CDR3 length is 13 residues. J gave up 5 bases and V 11 bases, and 7 bases lay outside the gene matches. Germline assignment: CDR1 WSHSY and CDR2 SAAADI. Here the CDR3 DNA reads TGCGCCGGCGCGGGACTAGAGACCGGGGAGCTGTTTTTT. Translating it yields CAGAGLETGELFF.

V gene TRBV3-1 (or the pseudogene TRBV3-2) combines with J gene TRBJ1-5; 10 bases line up with TRBD1. The CDR3 consists of 16 residues. Germline trimming cut 5 bases from V and 4 bases from J; bases unmatched to any gene: 8. Germline CDR1 reads LGHDT; CDR2 reads YNNKEL (reference sequence). CDR3 sequence (DNA): TGTGCCAGCAGCTTATCCGGGACAGGGGTGAATCAGCCCCAGCATTTT. Amino acid sequence: CASSLSGTGVNQPQHF.